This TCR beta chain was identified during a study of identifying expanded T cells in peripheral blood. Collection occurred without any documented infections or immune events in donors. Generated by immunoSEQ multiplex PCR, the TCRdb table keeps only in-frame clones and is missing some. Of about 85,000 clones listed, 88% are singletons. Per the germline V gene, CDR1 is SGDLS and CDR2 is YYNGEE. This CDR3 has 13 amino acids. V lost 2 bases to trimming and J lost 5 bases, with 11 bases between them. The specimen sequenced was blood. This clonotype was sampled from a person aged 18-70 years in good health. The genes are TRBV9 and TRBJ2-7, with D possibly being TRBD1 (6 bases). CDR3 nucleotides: TGTGCCAGCAGCGTCCTATCAGGGGACGAGCAGTACTTC. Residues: CASSVLSGDEQYF.